This T cell receptor beta chain was identified in a study of CD8 T cells in Susac syndrome. Random hexamers were used to reverse transcribe roughly 0.45 to 1 ug of RNA. TCRdb reprocessed the immunoSEQ multiplex PCR reads with MiXCR, giving one entry per CDR3 protein. The sample carries 95,000 to 150,000 distinct CDR3 sequences, 96% recorded once. Trimming shortened V by 6 bases and J by 1 base, and 10 bases separated the two germline ends. CDR3 length: 13 amino acids. CDR1 and CDR2 (germline): DFQATT, SNEGSKA (reference sequence). Input material: CD4+ T cells from PBMCs. This chain links TRBV20-1 with TRBJ2-4, with unresolved D. The receptor was isolated from a human donor with Susac syndrome. The CDR3 DNA reads TGCAGTGCCGCCTATCTTGCCAAAAACATTCAGTACTTC. The encoded protein is CSAAYLAKNIQYF.